This section outlines one TCR beta chain sequence together with its context. Sequenced by immunoSEQ multiplex PCR; TCRdb stores in-frame clones only, minus some. The sample carries roughly 120,000 clones, under 90% recorded once. The CDR3 is made up of 17 amino acids. Germline-derived CDR1 and CDR2 are SEHNR and FQNEAQ (reference sequence). With 1 base removed from V and 0 bases from J, the gap between germline ends came to 10 bases. The data derive from a study of blood T cell repertoires in COVID-19. Study summary: The United States, Italy and Spain were the sources of the acute and convalescent COVID-19 samples. Nucleic acid was either cDNA or gDNA, and it came from T cells, B-cell-depleted T cells, or PBMCs.

The clonotype comes from a woman in her 50s with acute or convalescent COVID-19. The rearrangement uses TRBV7-9 and TRBJ1-6; D remains ambiguous. Material for sequencing was peripheral blood. This CDR3 reads CASSLVPGSSYNSPLHF. Written as DNA, the CDR3 is TGTGCCAGCAGCTTAGTTCCGGGAAGCTCCTATAATTCACCCCTCCACTTT.